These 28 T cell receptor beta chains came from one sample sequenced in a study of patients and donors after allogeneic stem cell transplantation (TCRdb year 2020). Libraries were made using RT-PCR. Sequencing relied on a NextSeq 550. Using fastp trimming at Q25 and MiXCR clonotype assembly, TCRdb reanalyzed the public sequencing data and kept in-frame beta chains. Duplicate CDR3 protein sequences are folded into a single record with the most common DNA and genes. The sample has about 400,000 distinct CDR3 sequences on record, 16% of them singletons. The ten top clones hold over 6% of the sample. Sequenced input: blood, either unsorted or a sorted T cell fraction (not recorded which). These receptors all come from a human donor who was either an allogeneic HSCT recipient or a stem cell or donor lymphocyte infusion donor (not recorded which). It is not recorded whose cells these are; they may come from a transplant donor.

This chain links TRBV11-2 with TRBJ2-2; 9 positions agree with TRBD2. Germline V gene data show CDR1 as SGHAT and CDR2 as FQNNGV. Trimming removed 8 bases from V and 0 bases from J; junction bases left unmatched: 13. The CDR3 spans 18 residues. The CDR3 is CASFGETSGYANTGELFF. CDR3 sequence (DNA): TGTGCCAGCTTCGGCGAGACTAGCGGTTACGCGAACACCGGGGAGCTGTTTTTT. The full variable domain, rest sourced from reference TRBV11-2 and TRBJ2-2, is EAGVAQSPRYKIIEKRQSVAFWCNPISGHATLYWYQQILGQGPKLLIQFQNNGVVDDSQLPKDRFSAERLKGVDSTLKIQPAKLEDSAVYLCASFGETSGYANTGELFFGEGSRLTVL.

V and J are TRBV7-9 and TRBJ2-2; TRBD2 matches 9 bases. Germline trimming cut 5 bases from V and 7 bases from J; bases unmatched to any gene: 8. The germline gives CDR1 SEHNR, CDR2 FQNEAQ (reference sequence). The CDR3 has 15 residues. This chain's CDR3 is CASSLGLAVDGELFF. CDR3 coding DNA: TGTGCCAGCAGCCTGGGACTAGCCGTGGACGGGGAGCTGTTTTTT.

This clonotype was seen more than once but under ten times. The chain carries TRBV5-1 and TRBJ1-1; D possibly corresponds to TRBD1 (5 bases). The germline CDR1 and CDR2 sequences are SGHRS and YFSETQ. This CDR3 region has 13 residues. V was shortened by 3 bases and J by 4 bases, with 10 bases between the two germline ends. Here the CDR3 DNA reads TGCGCCAGCAGCTCCAGGGCTACCACTGAAGCTTTCTTT. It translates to CASSSRATTEAFF.

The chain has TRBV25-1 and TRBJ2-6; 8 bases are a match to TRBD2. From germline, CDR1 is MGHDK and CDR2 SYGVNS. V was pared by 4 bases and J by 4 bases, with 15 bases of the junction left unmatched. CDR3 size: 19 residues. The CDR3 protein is CASSAEAGGSMGGANVLTF. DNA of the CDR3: TGTGCCAGCAGTGCGGAGGCGGGGGGCAGTATGGGAGGGGCCAACGTCCTGACTTTC.

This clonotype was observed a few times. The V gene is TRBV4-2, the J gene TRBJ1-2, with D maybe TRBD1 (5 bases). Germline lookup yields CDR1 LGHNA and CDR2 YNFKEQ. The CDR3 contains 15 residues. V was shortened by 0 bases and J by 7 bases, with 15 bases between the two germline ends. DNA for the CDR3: TGTGCCAGCAGCCAAGAATTAGGCAGGGATACTGGCTACACCTTC. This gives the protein CASSQELGRDTGYTF.

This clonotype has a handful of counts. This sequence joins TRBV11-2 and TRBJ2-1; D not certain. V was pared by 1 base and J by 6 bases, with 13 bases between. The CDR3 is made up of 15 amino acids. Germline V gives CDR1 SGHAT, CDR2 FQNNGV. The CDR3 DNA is TGTGCCAGCAGCTTAGGACCTAACGTAGGCAATGAGCAGTTCTTC. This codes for CASSLGPNVGNEQFF.

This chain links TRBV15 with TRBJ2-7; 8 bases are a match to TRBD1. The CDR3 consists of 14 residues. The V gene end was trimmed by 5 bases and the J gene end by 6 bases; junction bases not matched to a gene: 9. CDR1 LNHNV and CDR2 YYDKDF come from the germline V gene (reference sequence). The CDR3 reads CATSGGTGGREQYF. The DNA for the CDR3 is TGTGCCACCAGCGGGGGGACAGGAGGACGCGAGCAGTACTTC.

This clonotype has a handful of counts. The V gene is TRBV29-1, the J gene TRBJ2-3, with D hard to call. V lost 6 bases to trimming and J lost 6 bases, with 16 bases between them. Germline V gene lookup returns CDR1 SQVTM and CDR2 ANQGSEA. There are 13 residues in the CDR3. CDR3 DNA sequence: TGCAGCGTGCCCGGCGCGGCCATCGATACGCAGTATTTT. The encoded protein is CSVPGAAIDTQYF.

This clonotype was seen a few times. The CDR3 nucleotides read TGTGCCATCAGTGAGCGCCCCAAGTCCGGGACTAGCACAGATACGCAGTATTTT. Translating it yields CAISERPKSGTSTDTQYF. The V and J genes are TRBV10-3 and TRBJ2-3; a weak D match, TRBD2 (6 bases). The V and J ends lost 2 bases and 0 bases respectively, with 18 bases between them. Germline V gives CDR1 ENHRY, CDR2 SYGVKD. This CDR3 contains 18 residues.

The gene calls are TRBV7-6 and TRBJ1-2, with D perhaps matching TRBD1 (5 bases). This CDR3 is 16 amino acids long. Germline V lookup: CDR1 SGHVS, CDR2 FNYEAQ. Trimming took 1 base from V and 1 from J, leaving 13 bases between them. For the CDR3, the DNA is TGTGCCAGCAGCTTAGAAGTAGGGGCATTTAACTATGGCTACACCTTC. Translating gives CASSLEVGAFNYGYTF.

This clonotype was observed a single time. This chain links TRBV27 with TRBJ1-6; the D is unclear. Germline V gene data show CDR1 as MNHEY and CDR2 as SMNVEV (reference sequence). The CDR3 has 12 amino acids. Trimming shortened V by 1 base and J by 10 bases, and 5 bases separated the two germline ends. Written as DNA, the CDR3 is TGTGCCAGCAGTTTATTTCGGTCACCCCTCCACTTT. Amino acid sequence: CASSLFRSPLHF.

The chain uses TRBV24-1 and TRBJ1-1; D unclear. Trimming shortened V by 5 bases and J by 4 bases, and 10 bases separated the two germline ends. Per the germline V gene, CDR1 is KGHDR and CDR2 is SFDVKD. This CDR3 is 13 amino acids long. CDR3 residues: CATSGGPSTEAFF. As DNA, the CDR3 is TGTGCCACCAGTGGAGGCCCCAGCACTGAAGCTTTCTTT.

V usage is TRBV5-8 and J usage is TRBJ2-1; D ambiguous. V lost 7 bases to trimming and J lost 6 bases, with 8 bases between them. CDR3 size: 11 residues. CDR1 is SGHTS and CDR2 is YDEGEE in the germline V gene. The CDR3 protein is CASQLFNEQFF. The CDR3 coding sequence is TGTGCCAGCCAGCTTTTCAATGAGCAGTTCTTC.

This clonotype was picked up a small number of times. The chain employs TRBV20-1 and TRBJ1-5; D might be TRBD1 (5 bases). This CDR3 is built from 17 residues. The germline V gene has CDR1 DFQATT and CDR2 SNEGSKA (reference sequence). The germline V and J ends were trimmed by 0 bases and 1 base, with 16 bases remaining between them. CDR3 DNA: TGCAGTGCTAGAGATGGCGGGGGATCCCCAAGCAATCAGCCCCAGCATTTT. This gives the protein CSARDGGGSPSNQPQHF.

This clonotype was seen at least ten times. The CDR3 DNA follows: TGTGCCAGCAGTCCTCCTTTGCGGGGGCGGGGAGATACGCAGTATTTT. Its translation: CASSPPLRGRGDTQYF. The chain carries TRBV12-3 or TRBV12-4 and TRBJ2-3; TRBD2 is a possible D gene (7 bases). The V end lost 5 bases, the J end lost 5 bases, and 20 bases lay between the germline ends. The CDR3 totals 16 residues.

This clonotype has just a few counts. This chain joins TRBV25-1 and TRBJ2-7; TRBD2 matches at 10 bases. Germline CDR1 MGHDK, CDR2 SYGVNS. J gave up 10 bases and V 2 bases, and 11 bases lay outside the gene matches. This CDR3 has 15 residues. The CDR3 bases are TGTGCCAGCAGTGAACGAAAGGCTAGCGGGAGATTTCAGTACTTC. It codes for CASSERKASGRFQYF.

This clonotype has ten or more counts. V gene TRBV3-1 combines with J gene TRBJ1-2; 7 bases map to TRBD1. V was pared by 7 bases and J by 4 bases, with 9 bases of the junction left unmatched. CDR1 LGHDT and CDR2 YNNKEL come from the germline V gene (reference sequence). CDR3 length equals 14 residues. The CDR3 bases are TGTGCCAGCACCCCAAGGGGGACAGCCTATGGCTACACCTTC. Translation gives CASTPRGTAYGYTF.

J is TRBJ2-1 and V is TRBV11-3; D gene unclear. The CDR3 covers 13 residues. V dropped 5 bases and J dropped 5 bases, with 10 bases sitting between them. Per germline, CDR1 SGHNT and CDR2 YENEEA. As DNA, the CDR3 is TGTGCCAGCAGCACCGGACCCCACAATGAGCAGTTCTTC. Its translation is CASSTGPHNEQFF.

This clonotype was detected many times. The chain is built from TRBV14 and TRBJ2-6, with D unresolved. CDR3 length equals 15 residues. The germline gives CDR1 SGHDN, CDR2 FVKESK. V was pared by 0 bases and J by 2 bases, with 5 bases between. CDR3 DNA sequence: TGTGCCAGCAGCCAAGATCAGGCTGGGGCCAACGTCCTGACTTTC. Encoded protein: CASSQDQAGANVLTF.

CDR3 protein: CASSLGRTSGRRDTQYF. In nucleotides, the CDR3 is TGTGCCAGCAGTTTAGGGAGAACTAGCGGGAGAAGAGATACGCAGTATTTT. This chain joins TRBV12-3 or TRBV12-4 and TRBJ2-3, with 11 bases aligning to TRBD2. J gave up 5 bases and V 1 base, and 8 bases lay outside the gene matches. The CDR3 is made up of 17 amino acids.

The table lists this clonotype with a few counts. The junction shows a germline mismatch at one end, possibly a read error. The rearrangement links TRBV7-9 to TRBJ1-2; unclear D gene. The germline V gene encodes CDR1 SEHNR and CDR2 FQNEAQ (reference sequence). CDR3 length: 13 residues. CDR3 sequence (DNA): TGTGCCAGCAGCTTAGGAAGTGACTACGGCTACACCTTC. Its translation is CASSLGSDYGYTF.

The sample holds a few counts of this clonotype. Written as DNA, the CDR3 is TGCAGTGCAAGCCGGGACAGCTCTACCTACGAGCAGTACTTC. It yields the protein CSASRDSSTYEQYF. V is TRBV20-1 and J is TRBJ2-7; 7 nucleotides align to TRBD1. The germline CDR1 and CDR2 sequences are DFQATT and SNEGSKA (reference sequence). V shed 6 bases and J 2 bases; nucleotides not matched to a gene: 10. The CDR3 is made up of 14 amino acids.

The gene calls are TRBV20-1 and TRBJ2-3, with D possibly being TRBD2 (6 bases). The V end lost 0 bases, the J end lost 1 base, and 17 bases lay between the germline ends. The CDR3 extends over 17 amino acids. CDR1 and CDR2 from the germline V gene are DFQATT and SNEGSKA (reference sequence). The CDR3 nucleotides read TGCAGTGCTAGAGATGGAAGGGCGGGAACGCGCACAGATACGCAGTATTTT. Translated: CSARDGRAGTRTDTQYF.

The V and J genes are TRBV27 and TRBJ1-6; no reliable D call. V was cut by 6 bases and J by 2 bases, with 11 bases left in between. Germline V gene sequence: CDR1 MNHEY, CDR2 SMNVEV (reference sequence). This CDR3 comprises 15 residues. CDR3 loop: CASRRGRAYNSPLHF. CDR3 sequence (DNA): TGTGCCAGCAGGCGGGGTCGGGCCTATAATTCACCCCTCCACTTT.

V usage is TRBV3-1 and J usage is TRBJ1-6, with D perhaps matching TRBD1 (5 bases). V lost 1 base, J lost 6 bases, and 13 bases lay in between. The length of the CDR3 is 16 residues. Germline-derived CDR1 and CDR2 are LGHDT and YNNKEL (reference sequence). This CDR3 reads CASSQVTGLGNSPLHF. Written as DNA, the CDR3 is TGTGCCAGCAGCCAAGTGACGGGACTGGGTAATTCACCCCTCCACTTT. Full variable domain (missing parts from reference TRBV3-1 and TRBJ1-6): DTAVSQTPKYLVTQMGNDKSIKCEQNLGHDTMYWYKQDSKKFLKIMFSYNNKELIINETVPNRFSPKSPDKAHLNLHINSLELGDSAVYFCASSQVTGLGNSPLHFGNGTRLTVT.

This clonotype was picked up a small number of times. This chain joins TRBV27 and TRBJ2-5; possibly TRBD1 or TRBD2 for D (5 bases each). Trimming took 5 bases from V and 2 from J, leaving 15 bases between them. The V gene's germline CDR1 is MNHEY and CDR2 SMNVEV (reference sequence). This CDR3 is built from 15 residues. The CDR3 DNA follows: TGTGCCAGCAGTCCCTGGGACGGCTCTCAAGAGACCCAGTACTTC. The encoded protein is CASSPWDGSQETQYF.

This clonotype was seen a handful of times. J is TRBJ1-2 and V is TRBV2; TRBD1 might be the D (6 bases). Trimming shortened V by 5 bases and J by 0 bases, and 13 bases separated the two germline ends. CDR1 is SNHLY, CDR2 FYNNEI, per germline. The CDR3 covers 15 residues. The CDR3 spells CASSSQGNTNYGYTF. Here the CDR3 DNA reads TGTGCCAGCAGTTCACAGGGAAATACTAACTATGGCTACACCTTC.

CDR3 sequence (DNA): TGTGCCAGCAGCGCGCGGACAGGGAAACTTTCCCAAGAGACCCAGTACTTC. Translating it yields CASSARTGKLSQETQYF. This sequence joins TRBV9 and TRBJ2-5, with TRBD1 matching over 8 bases. The V segment lost 3 bases and the J segment 1 base; nucleotides outside the gene matches: 11. The CDR3 contains 17 residues. CDR1 is SGDLS and CDR2 is YYNGEE in the germline V gene.